The 20 T cell receptor beta chains below were found in one sample sequenced in a study of tumor-infiltrating lymphocytes in primary liver carcinoma. Germline DNA was also extracted, while the blood RNA originated from unsorted whole blood. A constant-region primer primed TCR beta cDNA synthesis from 500 ng of total RNA. Three nested multiplex PCR rounds, a slightly modified ARM-PCR, produced the libraries for TCR beta. The study ran its first two PCR rounds for roughly 11 cycles each, using TRBV1-TRBV30 forward primers and a C-beta reverse primer. TCRdb re-derived calls from the multiplex PCR reads in MiXCR, one entry per CDR3 protein. The data contain about 200,000 distinct CDR3 sequences, almost 65% of them seen just once; the ten biggest clones take up about 7.1%. Material for sequencing was peripheral blood. The source of these receptors is a woman aged 55-75 years with primary liver carcinoma and hepatitis B virus infection.

The chain recombines TRBV29-1 with TRBJ2-5; unclear D gene. Germline-derived CDR1 and CDR2 are SQVTM and ANQGSEA. The CDR3 length is 11 residues. Trimming pared 6 bases from V and 9 bases from J, leaving 14 bases between. Written as DNA, the CDR3 is TGCAGCGTGGGCAATACCGAGGCCCAGTACTTC. It encodes CSVGNTEAQYF.

The sample holds many counts of this clonotype. The J gene is TRBJ1-4, the V gene TRBV4-1; possibly TRBD1 for D (5 bases). V was pared by 1 base and J by 7 bases, with 16 bases between. CDR3 size: 16 residues. CDR1 MGHRA and CDR2 YSYEKL come from the germline V gene. The CDR3 loop reads CASSQGRGRVPEKLFF. The CDR3, as DNA: TGCGCCAGCAGCCAAGGGAGAGGCAGGGTCCCTGAAAAACTGTTTTTT.

The chain joins TRBV12-5 to TRBJ1-1, with D possibly TRBD1 on 6 matching bases. CDR3 length equals 15 residues. The V gene's germline CDR1 is LGHNT and CDR2 FRNRAP. V lost 7 bases to trimming and J lost 8 bases, with 23 bases between them. The CDR3 is CASVYEGGLNSEAFF. Here the CDR3 DNA reads TGTGCTAGTGTCTACGAGGGGGGCCTGAACTCCGAAGCTTTCTTT.

In this sample, this clonotype turned up a few times. The V call is TRBV28, the J call TRBJ2-1; D remains unclear. Germline lookup yields CDR1 MDHEN and CDR2 SYDVKM. V lost 6 bases to trimming and J lost 6 bases, with 9 bases between them. CDR3 length: 12 amino acids. The CDR3 DNA reads as TGTGCCAGCAGAATCGGTAGCAATGAGCAGTTCTTC. Translated, it gives CASRIGSNEQFF. The variable domain in full, with the rest retrieved from reference TRBV28 and TRBJ2-1, is DVKVTQSSRYLVKRTGEKVFLECVQDMDHENMFWYRQDPGLGLRLIYFSYDVKMKEKGDIPEGYSVSREKKERFSLILESASTNQTSMYLCASRIGSNEQFFGPGTRLTVL.

With regard to this clonotype: The germline gene is not matched at one end of the junction; a read error may be the cause. The rearrangement links TRBV11-3 to TRBJ2-6, with D tentatively TRBD1 (5 bases). Germline V gives CDR1 SGHNT, CDR2 YENEEA. The CDR3 extends over 15 amino acids. DNA of the CDR3: TGTGCCAGCAGCTCACGTCCCTCTGGGGCCAACCTCCTGACTTTC. Translated: CASSSRPSGANLLTF.

This clonotype has more than one count but fewer than ten. V is TRBV30 and J is TRBJ1-5; 7 bases match TRBD1. Germline CDR1 GTSNPN, CDR2 SVGIG (reference sequence). CDR3 size: 13 residues. V dropped 4 bases and J dropped 7; count of bases not matched to a gene: 7. CDR3 nucleotides: TGTGCCTGGACCCATTCCAGGGGGCAGCCCCAGCATTTT. Its protein is CAWTHSRGQPQHF.

The rearrangement joins TRBV7-8 to TRBJ1-5; 7 bases line up with TRBD1. Per germline, CDR1 SGHVS and CDR2 FQNEAQ. The CDR3 covers 15 residues. J was trimmed by 7 bases and V by 7 bases; bases with no gene match: 13. CDR3 DNA: TGTGCCAGCAACATATCCGGACAGGTGGGCCAGCCCCAGCATTTT. It codes for CASNISGQVGQPQHF.

Turning to this clonotype: A much larger clone lies one base from this, so it may be a read error. V usage is TRBV4-1 and J usage is TRBJ2-1, with 7 bases aligning to TRBD2. CDR3 length: 16 amino acids. Germline CDR1 reads MGHRA; CDR2 reads YSYEKL. This CDR3 reads CASSQGNGRNHNEQFF. For the CDR3, the DNA is TGCGCCAGCAGTCAAGGGAACGGGAGGAACCACAATGAGCAGTTCTTC.

This clonotype has a handful of counts. A much larger clone lies one base from this, so it may be a read error. The rearrangement links TRBV12-3 or TRBV12-4 to TRBJ2-5, with TRBD1 matching over 7 bases. The CDR3 covers 10 residues. For the CDR3, the DNA is TGTGACAGCAGGGGGGAGACCCAGTACTTC. Its protein is CDSRGETQYF.

On this clonotype: A read error is possible here, since a much larger clone lies one base away. The CDR3 here is CASSARGHGNSPLHF. For the CDR3, the DNA is TGTGCCAGCAGTGCCCGGGGACATGGTAATTCACCCCTCCACTTT. The chain is built from TRBV6-1 and TRBJ1-6; maybe TRBD1 (6 bases). CDR3 size: 15 residues. V lost 4 bases, J lost 6 bases, and 13 bases lay in between. CDR1 is MNHNS and CDR2 is SASEGT in the germline V gene.

This clonotype was observed a handful of times. The rearrangement joins TRBV6-1 to TRBJ2-1; 11 nucleotides agree with TRBD2. J gave up 2 bases and V 5 bases, and 8 bases lay outside the gene matches. The CDR3 covers 17 residues. Germline V lookup: CDR1 MNHNS, CDR2 SASEGT. The CDR3 bases are TGTGCCAGCAGTTCCCAGACTAGCGGGGCCGCCTACAATGAGCAGTTCTTC. Translating gives CASSSQTSGAAYNEQFF.

Notes on this clonotype: A much larger clone lies one base from this, so it may be a read error. The chain has TRBV7-9 and TRBJ2-1; tentatively, D is TRBD1 or TRBD2 (5 bases each). CDR3 length: 14 residues. V was pared by 1 base and J by 4 bases, with 8 bases between. Germline V gene sequence: CDR1 SEHNR, CDR2 FQNEAQ (reference sequence). The chain's CDR3 is CASSLEGEYNEQFF. The CDR3 nucleotides are TGTGCCAGCAGCTTAGAAGGGGAGTACAATGAGCAGTTCTTC.

On this clonotype: A read error may account for a junction end that differs from germline. This chain uses TRBV11-1 with TRBJ2-2, with TRBD1 as a possible D gene (6 bases). The germline CDR1 and CDR2 sequences are SGHAT and FQDESV (reference sequence). The CDR3 is made up of 14 amino acids. The CDR3 DNA follows: TGTGCCAGCAGCTCACAGGGTACCACCGGGGAGTTGTTTTTT. This codes for CASSSQGTTGELFF.

This clonotype was picked up many times. The gene calls are TRBV5-6 and TRBJ1-3; D uncertain. Germline V gene sequence: CDR1 SGHDT, CDR2 YYEEEE. Trimming left V 4 bases short and J 0 bases short, with 14 bases between. This CDR3 is built from 16 residues. The CDR3 reads CASSRPTGSSGNTIYF. The CDR3 DNA reads TGTGCCAGCAGCCGGCCCACGGGATCCTCTGGAAACACCATATATTTT.

V gene TRBV12-3 or TRBV12-4 combines with J gene TRBJ2-3, with TRBD2 matching over 7 bases. The CDR3 has 14 residues. V lost 3 bases and J lost 4; bases outside the gene matches: 4. The CDR3 nucleotides read TGTGCCAGCAGTTTGGGGGGGACTCCAGATACGCAGTATTTT. The encoded protein is CASSLGGTPDTQYF.

The chain recombines TRBV6-5 with TRBJ2-6; D tentatively reads TRBD1 or TRBD2 (5 bases each). The germline V gene encodes CDR1 MNHEY and CDR2 SVGAGI. The CDR3 runs to 17 residues. V was clipped by 4 bases and J by 3 bases, with 16 bases between them. CDR3 DNA sequence: TGTGCCAGCAGTTCCGGGGCAGCCTACTTTGGGGCCAACGTCCTGACTTTC. This translates into CASSSGAAYFGANVLTF.

To note about this clonotype: A read error may explain this, as a much larger clone is one base away. The chain combines TRBV5-4 with TRBJ2-1; maybe TRBD2 (5 bases). The CDR3 contains 14 residues. Germline V CDR1 and CDR2: SGHNT, YYREEE (reference sequence). This chain's CDR3 is CVSSSHEGRDEQFF. CDR3 sequence (DNA): TGTGTCAGCAGCTCCCATGAAGGGCGGGATGAGCAGTTCTTC.

This clonotype has ten or more counts. The chain recombines TRBV29-1 with TRBJ1-1, with TRBD1 as a possible D gene (5 bases). This CDR3 region has 14 residues. Germline CDR1 is SQVTM and CDR2 is ANQGSEA. The germline V and J ends were trimmed by 4 bases and 4 bases, with 16 bases remaining between them. DNA for the CDR3: TGCAGCGTTGTGCGAGGGGCGCGGGGCACTGAAGCTTTCTTT. Protein sequence: CSVVRGARGTEAFF.

Worth noting for this clonotype: Its ends do not fully match the called genes, so a read error is possible. V and J are TRBV29-1 and TRBJ2-3; 9 bases agree with TRBD1. This CDR3 is built from 13 residues. Germline CDR1 SQVTM, CDR2 ANQGSEA. The CDR3 spells CSVTGGRADTQYF. The CDR3, as DNA: TGCAGCGTGACAGGGGGGAGGGCAGATACACAGTATTTT.

Of note for this clonotype: Given a much more abundant clone one base away, this may be a read error. The conserved closing phenylalanine or tryptophan is absent in this CDR3, likely reflecting a read error. This chain connects TRBV6-2 or TRBV6-3 to TRBJ1-5; 7 bases agree with TRBD1. V lost 6 bases and J lost 4; bases outside the gene matches: 9. CDR1 and CDR2 from the germline V gene are MNHEY and SVGEGT. CDR3 length: 15 residues. The CDR3 here is CASSHGDSRNQPQHS. DNA of the CDR3: TGTGCCAGCAGCCACGGGGACAGTCGGAATCAGCCCCAGCATTCT.